This passage covers 24 T cell receptor beta chains from one sample sequenced in a study of T cells in Graves' hyperthyroidism and ophthalmopathy. Researchers took RNA transcripts and amplified the TCR beta CDR3 regions from them. An initial round of RT-PCR targeting the TCR CDR3 relied on the HTBI primer set. From the multiplex PCR reads, TCRdb called clonotypes with MiXCR, one entry per CDR3 protein. The table has under 700,000 distinct CDR3 sequences, around 42% seen once. The sequenced sample was peripheral blood or thyroid tissue (not recorded which). These receptors originate from a woman aged 18-30 years with Graves' hyperthyroidism.

This clonotype was counted a few times. This sequence joins TRBV4-1 and TRBJ1-2; 10 bases are a match to TRBD1. This CDR3 comprises 14 residues. Trimming cost V 4 bases and J 8 bases; bases outside gene matches: 7. Germline CDR1 is MGHRA and CDR2 is YSYEKL. The CDR3 nucleotides read TGCGCCAGCAGCCGACCTGGACAGGGGGAGGGCTACACCTTC. Translated, it gives CASSRPGQGEGYTF.

The chain is built from TRBV3-1 and TRBJ2-2, with D possibly TRBD2 on 6 matching bases. The CDR3 length is 16 residues. In germline, CDR1 is LGHDT, CDR2 YNNKEL (reference sequence). Trimming left V 1 base short and J 1 base short, with 10 bases between. CDR3 loop: CASSQVSGQNTGELFF. In nucleotides, the CDR3 is TGTGCCAGCAGCCAAGTTAGCGGACAGAACACCGGGGAGCTGTTTTTT.

This clonotype was observed a few times. CDR3 region: CASSQIETQYF. For the CDR3, the DNA is TGTGCCAGCAGCCAAATAGAGACCCAGTACTTC. The chain couples TRBV11-2 to TRBJ2-5, with D uncertain. This CDR3 has 11 amino acids. Germline V gene data show CDR1 as SGHAT and CDR2 as FQNNGV. Deletions cut 5 bases from V and 4 bases from J, with 5 bases between.

The genes are TRBV10-2 and TRBJ2-5, with D unresolved. Trimming left V 5 bases short and J 3 bases short, with 7 bases between. The germline gives CDR1 WSHSY, CDR2 SAAADI. The CDR3 extends over 12 amino acids. DNA for the CDR3: TGCGCCAGCAGTAGGCGCGAAGAGACCCAGTACTTC. Translated: CASSRREETQYF.

The J gene is TRBJ2-5, the V gene TRBV20-1; 8 nucleotides match TRBD2. The CDR3 is 17 amino acids. Germline CDR1 is DFQATT and CDR2 is SNEGSKA (reference sequence). J lost 3 bases, V lost 1 base, and 13 bases had no gene match. The CDR3 bases are TGCAGTGCTAGAGGCGAAACTAGCGGACTCCTCGAAGAGACCCAGTACTTC. This sequence encodes CSARGETSGLLEETQYF.

This clonotype has a count of ten or more. This chain joins TRBV15 and TRBJ2-2; 10 bases map to TRBD2. Trimming at V came to 5 bases and at J to 0 bases, leaving 3 bases not matched to a gene. Germline V gene data show CDR1 as LNHNV and CDR2 as YYDKDF (reference sequence). CDR3 size: 16 residues. CDR3 in DNA: TGTGCCACCAGCCCAACTAGCGGGGCGAACACCGGGGAGCTGTTTTTT. The encoded protein is CATSPTSGANTGELFF.

A word on this clonotype: Sequence at one end of the junction differs from germline and may be a read error. The chain combines TRBV20-1 with TRBJ2-7; D might be TRBD2 (7 bases). CDR3 size: 14 residues. Looked up from germline, CDR1 is DFQATT and CDR2 is SNEGSKA (reference sequence). DNA for the CDR3: TGCAGTGCGGGGGGGGCGGGAGCTTACTACGAGCAGTACTTT. Protein product: CSAGGAGAYYEQYF.

The rearrangement links TRBV10-3 to TRBJ1-2, with no clear D. Deletions cut 4 bases from V and 6 bases from J, with 15 bases between. CDR3 length equals 14 residues. Looked up from germline, CDR1 is ENHRY and CDR2 is SYGVKD. CDR3 protein: CAISVTPRSDGYTF. The CDR3 DNA reads TGTGCCATCAGTGTGACCCCTCGGTCCGATGGCTACACCTTC.

This clonotype came up once. The genes are TRBV24-1 and TRBJ2-5; D uncertain. V was clipped by 3 bases and J by 5 bases, with 15 bases between them. This CDR3 is built from 15 residues. Germline lookup yields CDR1 KGHDR and CDR2 SFDVKD. This CDR3 reads CATSDQEHGRETQYF. The CDR3 coding sequence is TGTGCCACCAGTGATCAGGAGCATGGTCGGGAGACCCAGTACTTC.

This clonotype has a count of ten or more. The chain combines TRBV2 with TRBJ1-1; tentatively, D is TRBD1 (6 bases). V was cut by 3 bases and J by 2 bases, with 13 bases left in between. The CDR3 covers 15 residues. Germline CDR1 is SNHLY and CDR2 is FYNNEI. The chain's CDR3 is CASSEFRGANTEAFF. The CDR3 coding sequence is TGTGCCAGCAGTGAGTTTAGGGGGGCCAACACTGAAGCTTTCTTT.

This clonotype was observed many times. The chain is built from TRBV7-9 and TRBJ2-2; D unresolved. Trimming removed 6 bases from V and 4 bases from J, with 9 bases in between. The CDR3 contains 13 residues. CDR1 is SEHNR, CDR2 FQNEAQ, per germline (reference sequence). This CDR3 is CASRAGPTGELFF. The CDR3 DNA follows: TGTGCCAGCAGGGCAGGTCCCACCGGGGAGCTGTTTTTT. The variable domain in full, completed from reference TRBV7-9 and TRBJ2-2, reads DTGVSQNPRHKITKRGQNVTFRCDPISEHNRLYWYRQTLGQGPEFLTYFQNEAQLEKSRLLSDRFSAERPKGSFSTLEIQRTEQGDSAMYLCASRAGPTGELFFGEGSRLTVL.

The chain carries TRBV2 and TRBJ1-6; the match to TRBD1 covers 9 bases. The germline V gene has CDR1 SNHLY and CDR2 FYNNEI. This CDR3 contains 16 residues. The junction had 6 bases not matched to a gene; V was cut back by 0 bases and J by 9 bases. For the CDR3, the DNA is TGTGCCAGCAGTGAAGCGACAGGGGGTCCGAGTTCACCCCTCCACTTT. Translated, it gives CASSEATGGPSSPLHF. The full variable domain, its missing parts supplied by reference TRBV2 and TRBJ1-6, is EPEVTQTPSHQVTQMGQEVILRCVPISNHLYFYWYRQILGQKVEFLVSFYNNEISEKSEIFDDQFSVERPDGSNFTLKIRSTKLEDSAMYFCASSEATGGPSSPLHFGNGTRLTVT.

J is TRBJ1-5 and V is TRBV20-1; the D is unclear. CDR1 and CDR2 (germline): DFQATT, SNEGSKA (reference sequence). This CDR3 is built from 9 residues. Trimming removed 0 bases from V and 10 bases from J, with 1 base in between. CDR3 region: CSARDPQHF. The DNA of the CDR3 is TGCAGTGCTAGAGATCCCCAGCATTTT.

This clonotype was picked up many times. The chain is built from TRBV3-1 and TRBJ1-1; the D is unclear. This CDR3 has 11 residues. The V gene lost 3 bases and the J gene lost 8 bases, with 7 bases spanning the gap. Germline V gives CDR1 LGHDT, CDR2 YNNKEL (reference sequence). The CDR3 DNA is TGTGCCAGCAGCCAGATTGGGGAAGCTTTCTTT. This translates into CASSQIGEAFF.

The CDR3 DNA follows: TGTGCCAGCAAAAGGACGGTGGTGGAGACCCAGTACTTC. Encoded protein: CASKRTVVETQYF. The genes are TRBV5-2 and TRBJ2-5. TRBV5-2 is tagged as a pseudogene. The CDR3 runs 13 residues.

The V call is TRBV20-1, the J call TRBJ1-2; D might be TRBD1 (5 bases). Germline values: CDR1 DFQATT, CDR2 SNEGSKA (reference sequence). The CDR3 length is 11 residues. V lost 5 bases and J 7 bases, leaving 11 bases between the germline ends. The CDR3 bases are TGCAGTGCTGGGGCCCGGGGTGGCTACACCTTC. Amino acids: CSAGARGGYTF.

Comment on this clonotype: The limits of the CDR3 on the DNA are not certain, so only TCRdb's listed CDR3 is given. CDR3 in amino acids: CAISGQGIAISPSIF. This chain joins TRBV10-3 and TRBJ1-5; no check of the table's D call, TRBD1, against the DNA was made. Germline values: CDR1 ENHRY, CDR2 SYGVKD. The CDR3 numbers 15 amino acids, ends counted.

This clonotype was recorded at least ten times. The rearrangement uses TRBV7-2 and TRBJ1-1; the D is unclear. V lost 5 bases to trimming and J lost 6 bases, with 7 bases between them. Germline lookup yields CDR1 SGHTA and CDR2 FQGNSA. The CDR3 has 11 amino acids. The chain's CDR3 is CASSHGPEAFF. CDR3 DNA: TGTGCCAGCAGCCATGGCCCTGAAGCTTTCTTT.

Here the CDR3 reads CASKPDSSQETQYF. CDR3 nucleotide sequence: TGTGCCAGCAAGCCGGACAGTTCGCAAGAGACCCAGTACTTC. The chain has TRBV12-3 or TRBV12-4 and TRBJ2-5, with a weak D call TRBD1 (6 bases). CDR3 length: 14 residues. The germline V and J ends were trimmed by 7 bases and 2 bases, with 14 bases remaining between them.

The chain uses TRBV2 and TRBJ1-3; weak D call: TRBD1 (6 bases). The V end was cut by 2 bases, the J end by 3 bases, with 11 bases between. Germline loops: CDR1 SNHLY, CDR2 FYNNEI. The CDR3 runs 15 residues. The CDR3 DNA sequence: TGTGCCAGCAGTGAACCCGGGACACGTGGAAACACCATATATTTT. As protein: CASSEPGTRGNTIYF. Variable domain in full (rest from reference TRBV2 and TRBJ1-3): EPEVTQTPSHQVTQMGQEVILRCVPISNHLYFYWYRQILGQKVEFLVSFYNNEISEKSEIFDDQFSVERPDGSNFTLKIRSTKLEDSAMYFCASSEPGTRGNTIYFGEGSWLTVV.

The rearrangement uses TRBV2 and TRBJ2-5, with a tentative D call TRBD2 (5 bases). The CDR3 contains 15 residues. Germline V gives CDR1 SNHLY, CDR2 FYNNEI. V was cut by 5 bases and J by 7 bases, with 20 bases left in between. CDR3: CASSSRGSPLGTQYF. CDR3 in DNA: TGTGCCAGCAGTTCCCGCGGGTCCCCCTTAGGGACCCAGTACTTC.

This clonotype was observed at least ten times. The CDR3 region is CASSATGAGYTF. CDR3 coding DNA: TGTGCCAGCAGTGCCACAGGGGCTGGCTACACCTTC. The chain recombines TRBV2 with TRBJ1-2; 7 bases agree with TRBD1. Germline V CDR1 and CDR2: SNHLY, FYNNEI. The CDR3 runs to 12 residues. V shed 4 bases and J 7 bases; nucleotides not matched to a gene: 3.

The chain has TRBV2 and TRBJ2-5; D remains ambiguous. The V end was cut by 6 bases, the J end by 4 bases, with 21 bases between. Germline-derived CDR1 and CDR2 are SNHLY and FYNNEI. The CDR3 length is 16 residues. In DNA form, the CDR3 reads TGTGCCAGCAGCCGTGCCGTGACCCCCTCCGGAGAGACCCAGTACTTC. This codes for CASSRAVTPSGETQYF.

A few counts support this clonotype. Possible read error: a much larger clone is one base away. The J gene is TRBJ1-2, the V gene TRBV10-3, with unresolved D. The CDR3 runs to 12 residues. Germline V gene sequence: CDR1 ENHRY, CDR2 SYGVKD. The CDR3 region has the DNA TGTACCGTCGGGAAAGGTGACTATGGCTACACCTTC. Amino acids: CTVGKGDYGYTF.